Below are 5 T cell receptor beta chains sequenced from a single sample in a study of T-cell reconstitution after alpha-beta-depleted transplantation in children. Researchers prepared the TCRbeta library using unique molecular identifiers, the study reports. TCRdb itself ran the PCR reads through MiXCR, one entry per CDR3 protein. The table records approximately 340,000 distinct CDR3 sequences, under 13% of them present only once. Here the sequenced sample was PBMCs from the stem cell graft donor, taken from the stem cell graft. The receptors were gathered from a human donor who donated a stem cell graft to a child with acute lymphoblastic leukemia.

The chain has TRBV7-9 and TRBJ2-3, with TRBD1 identical over 11 bases. This CDR3 spans 16 amino acids. Germline V lookup: CDR1 SEHNR, CDR2 FQNEAQ (reference sequence). V was pared by 5 bases and J by 0 bases, with 4 bases of the junction left unmatched. The CDR3: CASSPGTGGSTDTQYF. Here the CDR3 DNA reads TGTGCCAGCAGCCCCGGGACAGGGGGAAGCACAGATACGCAGTATTTT.

The rearrangement uses TRBV4-1 and TRBJ1-2; TRBD1 matches 7 bases. CDR3 length equals 15 residues. Looked up from germline, CDR1 is MGHRA and CDR2 is YSYEKL. V shed 2 bases and J 1 base; nucleotides not matched to a gene: 4. The CDR3 protein is CASSQKTGINYGYTF. In nucleotides, the CDR3 is TGCGCCAGCAGCCAAAAGACAGGGATTAACTATGGCTACACCTTC.

The table lists this clonotype with many counts. CDR3 in amino acids: CASSAARGYEQYF. CDR3 sequence (DNA): TGCGCCAGCAGCGCAGCGAGGGGTTACGAGCAGTACTTC. The gene calls are TRBV5-1 and TRBJ2-7; D is perhaps TRBD1 or TRBD2 (5 bases each). The CDR3 length is 13 residues. The V end was cut by 4 bases, the J end by 4 bases, with 12 bases between. CDR1 and CDR2 from the germline V gene are SGHRS and YFSETQ.

The CDR3 DNA is TGTGCCTGGAACTCGGGACCGGGGGTGGAGACCCAGTACTTC. Residues: CAWNSGPGVETQYF. The chain couples TRBV30 to TRBJ2-5; maybe TRBD2 (6 bases). Germline lookup yields CDR1 GTSNPN and CDR2 SVGIG (reference sequence). V was clipped by 4 bases and J by 5 bases, with 17 bases between them. The CDR3 is made up of 14 amino acids.

This clonotype was seen a handful of times. This chain connects TRBV9 to TRBJ1-2, with TRBD1 as a possible D gene (6 bases). CDR3 length: 12 amino acids. The V and J ends lost 3 bases and 5 bases respectively, with 8 bases between them. Germline V lookup: CDR1 SGDLS, CDR2 YYNGEE. The CDR3 region is CASSAGVYGYTF. In nucleotides, the CDR3 is TGTGCCAGCAGCGCAGGGGTTTATGGCTACACCTTC.